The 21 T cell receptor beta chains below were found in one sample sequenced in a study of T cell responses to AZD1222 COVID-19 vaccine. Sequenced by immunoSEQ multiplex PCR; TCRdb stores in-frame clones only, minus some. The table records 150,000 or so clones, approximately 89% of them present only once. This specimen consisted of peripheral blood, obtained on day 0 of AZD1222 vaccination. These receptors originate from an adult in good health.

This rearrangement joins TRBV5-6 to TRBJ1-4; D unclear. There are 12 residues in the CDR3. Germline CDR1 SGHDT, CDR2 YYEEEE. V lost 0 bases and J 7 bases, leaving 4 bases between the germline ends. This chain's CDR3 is CASSLVSEKLFF. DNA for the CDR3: TGTGCCAGCAGCTTGGTTAGTGAAAAACTGTTTTTT.

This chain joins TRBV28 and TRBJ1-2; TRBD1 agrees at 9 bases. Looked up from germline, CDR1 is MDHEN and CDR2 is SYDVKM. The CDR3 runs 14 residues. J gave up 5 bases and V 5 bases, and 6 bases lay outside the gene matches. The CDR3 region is CASSTGGDPYGYTF. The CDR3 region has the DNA TGTGCCAGCAGTACAGGGGGCGACCCGTATGGCTACACCTTC.

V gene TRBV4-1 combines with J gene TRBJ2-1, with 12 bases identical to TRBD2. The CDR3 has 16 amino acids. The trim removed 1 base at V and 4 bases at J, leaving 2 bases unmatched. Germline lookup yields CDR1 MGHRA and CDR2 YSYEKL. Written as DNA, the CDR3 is TGCGCCAGCAGCCAAGGGACTAGCGGGGCGTACAATGAGCAGTTCTTC. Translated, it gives CASSQGTSGAYNEQFF.

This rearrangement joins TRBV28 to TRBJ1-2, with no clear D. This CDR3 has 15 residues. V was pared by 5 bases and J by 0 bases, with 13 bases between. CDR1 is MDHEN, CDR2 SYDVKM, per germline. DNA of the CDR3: TGTGCCAGCAGTACCGGGTCCCTAGCTAACTATGGCTACACCTTC. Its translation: CASSTGSLANYGYTF.

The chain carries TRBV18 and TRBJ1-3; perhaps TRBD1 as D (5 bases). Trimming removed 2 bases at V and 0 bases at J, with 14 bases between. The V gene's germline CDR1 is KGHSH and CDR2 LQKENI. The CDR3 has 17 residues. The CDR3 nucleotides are TGTGCCAGCTCACCATTGCCAGGGAGTGGCTCTGGAAACACCATATATTTT. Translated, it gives CASSPLPGSGSGNTIYF.

The CDR3 nucleotides are TGTGCCAGCAGTGGACAGGGGGGCTCACTTAATCAGCCCCAGCATTTT. Protein sequence: CASSGQGGSLNQPQHF. The genes are TRBV2 and TRBJ1-5; 9 positions agree with TRBD1. Trimming at V came to 4 bases and at J to 4 bases, leaving 8 bases not matched to a gene. The CDR3 spans 16 residues. CDR1 and CDR2 (germline): SNHLY, FYNNEI.

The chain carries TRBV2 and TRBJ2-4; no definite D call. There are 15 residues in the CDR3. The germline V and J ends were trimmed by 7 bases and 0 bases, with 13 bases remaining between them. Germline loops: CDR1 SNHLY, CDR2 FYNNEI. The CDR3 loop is CASIPSIIAKNIQYF. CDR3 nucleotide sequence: TGTGCCAGCATACCTTCCATCATAGCCAAAAACATTCAGTACTTC.

The CDR3 region is CASSFFHYEQYF. CDR3 DNA: TGTGCCAGCAGTTTCTTCCACTACGAGCAGTACTTC. This sequence joins TRBV12-3 or TRBV12-4 and TRBJ2-7; no definite D call. CDR3 size: 12 residues. V was clipped by 3 bases and J by 3 bases, with 6 bases between them.

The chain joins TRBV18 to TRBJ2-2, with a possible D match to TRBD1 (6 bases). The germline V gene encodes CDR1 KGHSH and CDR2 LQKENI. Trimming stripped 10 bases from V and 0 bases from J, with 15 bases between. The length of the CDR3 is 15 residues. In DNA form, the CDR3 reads TGTGCCACCAACCGGGACAACTCGAACACCGGGGAGCTGTTTTTT. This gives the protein CATNRDNSNTGELFF. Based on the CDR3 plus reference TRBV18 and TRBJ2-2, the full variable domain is NAGVMQNPRHLVRRRGQEARLRCSPMKGHSHVYWYRQLPEEGLKFMVYLQKENIIDESGMPKERFSAEFPKEGPSILRIQQVVRGDSAAYFCATNRDNSNTGELFFGEGSRLTVL.

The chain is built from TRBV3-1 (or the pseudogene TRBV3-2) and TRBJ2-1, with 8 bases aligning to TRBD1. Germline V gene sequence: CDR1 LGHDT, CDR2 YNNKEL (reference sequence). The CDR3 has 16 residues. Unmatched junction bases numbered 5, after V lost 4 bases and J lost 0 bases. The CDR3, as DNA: TGTGCCAGCAGCCGATCAGGGGGCTCCTCCTACAATGAGCAGTTCTTC. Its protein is CASSRSGGSSYNEQFF.

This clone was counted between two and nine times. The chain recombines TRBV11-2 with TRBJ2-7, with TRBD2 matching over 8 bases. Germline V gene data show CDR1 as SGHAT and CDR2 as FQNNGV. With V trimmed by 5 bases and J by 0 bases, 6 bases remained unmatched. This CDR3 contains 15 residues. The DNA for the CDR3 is TGTGCCAGCAGCCTCGAGCGGGGGTACTCCTACGAGCAGTACTTC. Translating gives CASSLERGYSYEQYF.

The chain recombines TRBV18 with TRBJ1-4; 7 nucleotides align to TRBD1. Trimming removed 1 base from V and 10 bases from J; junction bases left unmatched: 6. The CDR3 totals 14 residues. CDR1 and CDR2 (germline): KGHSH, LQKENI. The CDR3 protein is CASSPQGANGKLFF. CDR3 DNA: TGTGCCAGCTCACCACAGGGGGCAAACGGAAAACTGTTTTTT.

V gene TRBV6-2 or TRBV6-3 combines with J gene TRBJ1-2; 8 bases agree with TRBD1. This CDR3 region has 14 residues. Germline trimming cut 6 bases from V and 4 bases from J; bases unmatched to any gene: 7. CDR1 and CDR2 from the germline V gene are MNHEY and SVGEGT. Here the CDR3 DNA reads TGTGCCAGCAGCTTGGGACAGGCGAGCTATGGCTACACCTTC. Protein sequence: CASSLGQASYGYTF.

CDR3 sequence: CASSLDSVASGNTIYF. CDR3 coding DNA: TGCGCCAGCAGCTTGGATTCGGTTGCCTCTGGAAACACCATATATTTT. The chain joins TRBV5-1 to TRBJ1-3, with D unclear. Germline CDR1 and CDR2: SGHRS and YFSETQ. Deletions cut 0 bases from V and 0 bases from J, with 10 bases between. This CDR3 region has 16 residues.

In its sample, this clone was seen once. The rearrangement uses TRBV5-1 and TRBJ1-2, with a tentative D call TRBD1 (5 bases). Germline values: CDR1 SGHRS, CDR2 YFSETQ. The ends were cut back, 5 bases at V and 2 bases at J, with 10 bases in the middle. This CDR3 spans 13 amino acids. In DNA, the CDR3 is TGCGCCAGCAGGGAACAGGCAAACTATGGCTACACCTTC. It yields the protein CASREQANYGYTF.

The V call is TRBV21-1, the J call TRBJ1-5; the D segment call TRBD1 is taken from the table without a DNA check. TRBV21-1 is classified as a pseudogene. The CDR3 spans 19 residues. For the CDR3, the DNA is TGTGCCAGCAGCAAGGGGGACAGGGGGCGCCCCTGGCGCAATCAGCCCCAGCATTTT. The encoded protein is CASSKGDRGRPWRNQPQHF.

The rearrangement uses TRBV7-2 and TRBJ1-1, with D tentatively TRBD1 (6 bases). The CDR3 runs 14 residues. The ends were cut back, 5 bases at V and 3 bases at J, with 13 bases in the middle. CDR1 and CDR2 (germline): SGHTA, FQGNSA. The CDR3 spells CASSPGQPYTEAFF. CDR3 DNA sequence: TGTGCCAGCAGCCCCGGACAGCCCTACACTGAAGCTTTCTTT.

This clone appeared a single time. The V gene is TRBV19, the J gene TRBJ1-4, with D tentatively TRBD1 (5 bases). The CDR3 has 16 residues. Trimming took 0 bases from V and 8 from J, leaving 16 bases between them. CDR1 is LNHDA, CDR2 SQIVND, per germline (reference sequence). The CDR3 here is CASSIDRTAEGEKLFF. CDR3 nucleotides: TGTGCCAGTAGTATAGATCGGACGGCTGAGGGGGAAAAACTGTTTTTT.

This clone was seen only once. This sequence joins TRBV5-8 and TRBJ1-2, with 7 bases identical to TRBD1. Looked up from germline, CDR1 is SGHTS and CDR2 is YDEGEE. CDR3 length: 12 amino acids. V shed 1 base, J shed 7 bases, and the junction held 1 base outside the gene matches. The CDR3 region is CASSLWDSGYTF. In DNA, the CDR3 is TGTGCCAGCAGCTTGTGGGACAGTGGCTACACCTTC.

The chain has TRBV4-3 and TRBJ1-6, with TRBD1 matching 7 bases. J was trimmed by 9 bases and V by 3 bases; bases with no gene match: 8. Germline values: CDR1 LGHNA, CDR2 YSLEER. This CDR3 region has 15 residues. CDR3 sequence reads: CASSHADRVASPLHF. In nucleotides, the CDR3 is TGCGCCAGCAGCCACGCCGACAGGGTGGCTTCACCCCTCCACTTT.

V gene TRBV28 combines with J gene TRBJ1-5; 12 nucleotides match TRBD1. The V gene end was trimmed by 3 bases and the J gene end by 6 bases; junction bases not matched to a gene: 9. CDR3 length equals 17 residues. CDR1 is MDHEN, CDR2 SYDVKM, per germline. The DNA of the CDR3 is TGTGCCAGCAGTTTTTCCACCGGGACAGGGGGCGGTCAGCCCCAGCATTTT. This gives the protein CASSFSTGTGGGQPQHF. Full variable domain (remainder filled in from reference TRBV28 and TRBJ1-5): DVKVTQSSRYLVKRTGEKVFLECVQDMDHENMFWYRQDPGLGLRLIYFSYDVKMKEKGDIPEGYSVSREKKERFSLILESASTNQTSMYLCASSFSTGTGGGQPQHFGDGTRLSIL.